The 24 T cell receptor beta chains below were found in one sample sequenced in a study of cytomegalovirus exposure and HLA in healthy donors. Sequencing used immunoSEQ multiplex PCR; TCRdb keeps in-frame clones, though not all of them. Found here are a few hundred thousand clones, about 90% of them singletons; the top ten hold about 3%. Sequencing was done on a sample of PBMCs. All receptors derive from a woman between 18 and 29 years old in good health and CMV-seronegative.

The CDR3 DNA follows: TGCGCCAGCAGCCACGGGGGGCCGACTAGCGGCAGTAAAAACATTCAGTACTTC. It is translated as CASSHGGPTSGSKNIQYF. The chain joins TRBV4-1 to TRBJ2-4; 9 nucleotides line up with TRBD2. Germline trimming cut 3 bases from V and 4 bases from J; bases unmatched to any gene: 13. The CDR3 is 18 amino acids. CDR1 MGHRA and CDR2 YSYEKL come from the germline V gene.

The V gene is TRBV29-1, the J gene TRBJ2-1; 14 bases align to TRBD2. Trimming at V came to 4 bases and at J to 8 bases, leaving 7 bases not matched to a gene. The CDR3 spans 15 residues. Germline CDR1 reads SQVTM; CDR2 reads ANQGSEA. CDR3 region: CSVVGTSGSVYEQFF. CDR3 in DNA: TGCAGCGTTGTAGGGACTAGCGGGAGTGTCTATGAGCAGTTCTTC.

The rearrangement joins TRBV7-2 to TRBJ2-2; possibly TRBD1 for D (5 bases). The germline CDR1 and CDR2 sequences are SGHTA and FQGNSA. The V end lost 4 bases, the J end lost 1 base, and 16 bases lay between the germline ends. The CDR3 runs 17 residues. The CDR3 is CASSSTATALNTGELFF. The CDR3 nucleotides read TGTGCCAGCAGCTCCACGGCGACAGCTCTGAACACCGGGGAGCTGTTTTTT. Full variable domain (outside the CDR3, taken from reference TRBV7-2 and TRBJ2-2): GAGVSQSPSNKVTEKGKDVELRCDPISGHTALYWYRQSLGQGLEFLIYFQGNSAPDKSGLPSDRFSAERTGGSVSTLTIQRTQQEDSAVYLCASSSTATALNTGELFFGEGSRLTVL.

The chain employs TRBV11-2 and TRBJ2-1; TRBD2 might be the D (6 bases). This CDR3 contains 14 residues. Germline V gives CDR1 SGHAT, CDR2 FQNNGV. V lost 5 bases, J lost 5 bases, and 13 bases lay in between. CDR3 sequence reads: CASSVPSDDNEQFF. The CDR3 bases are TGTGCCAGCAGCGTCCCTAGCGACGACAATGAGCAGTTCTTC. Together with reference TRBV11-2 and TRBJ2-1, the CDR3 gives the full variable domain: EAGVAQSPRYKIIEKRQSVAFWCNPISGHATLYWYQQILGQGPKLLIQFQNNGVVDDSQLPKDRFSAERLKGVDSTLKIQPAKLEDSAVYLCASSVPSDDNEQFFGPGTRLTVL.

The chain joins TRBV5-1 to TRBJ2-7, with TRBD2 matching 7 bases. The CDR3 is 15 residues long. J gave up 2 bases and V 4 bases, and 9 bases lay outside the gene matches. Germline lookup yields CDR1 SGHRS and CDR2 YFSETQ. CDR3 protein: CASSKEAGIPYEQYF. CDR3 DNA sequence: TGCGCCAGCAGCAAAGAAGCGGGAATCCCCTACGAGCAGTACTTC.

The V and J genes are TRBV9 and TRBJ2-3; 8 bases align to TRBD2. The CDR3 covers 15 residues. Germline V gene sequence: CDR1 SGDLS, CDR2 YYNGEE. The V segment lost 4 bases and the J segment 0 bases; nucleotides outside the gene matches: 4. The CDR3 spells CASSYSSGSTDTQYF. The CDR3 DNA reads TGTGCCAGCAGCTACTCTAGCGGGAGCACAGATACGCAGTATTTT. The variable domain in full, with the rest retrieved from reference TRBV9 and TRBJ2-3, is DSGVTQTPKHLITATGQRVTLRCSPRSGDLSVYWYQQSLDQGLQFLIQYYNGEERAKGNILERFSAQQFPDLHSELNLSSLELGDSALYFCASSYSSGSTDTQYFGPGTRLTVL.

The rearrangement links TRBV9 to TRBJ2-5, with 8 nucleotides matching TRBD1. Germline V lookup: CDR1 SGDLS, CDR2 YYNGEE. The CDR3 contains 16 residues. Trimming removed 0 bases from V and 4 bases from J; junction bases left unmatched: 8. CDR3 sequence reads: CASSVGLFDRGETQYF. CDR3 DNA: TGTGCCAGCAGCGTAGGCCTATTTGACAGGGGAGAGACCCAGTACTTC.

J is TRBJ2-1 and V is TRBV5-6; 7 bases align to TRBD1. The CDR3 spans 15 residues. Trimming cost V 4 bases and J 4 bases; bases outside gene matches: 8. The germline gives CDR1 SGHDT, CDR2 YYEEEE. CDR3 region: CASSPKDRYYNEQFF. For the CDR3, the DNA is TGTGCCAGCAGCCCGAAGGACAGGTATTACAATGAGCAGTTCTTC.

There are a few counts of this clone. The chain uses TRBV6-6 and TRBJ2-2, with D possibly being TRBD1 (5 bases). Germline CDR1 MNHNY, CDR2 SVGAGI (reference sequence). Trimming took off 0 bases at V and 2 bases at J, with 10 bases between the two ends. The CDR3 loop spans 16 amino acids. CDR3 residues: CASSYSGRTNTGELFF. The CDR3, as DNA: TGTGCCAGCAGTTACTCCGGACGGACAAACACCGGGGAGCTGTTTTTT.

V gene TRBV5-4 combines with J gene TRBJ2-1; 8 bases fit TRBD2. Germline values: CDR1 SGHNT, CDR2 YYREEE (reference sequence). The CDR3 loop spans 17 amino acids. Losses at the gene ends were 3 bases for V and 6 bases for J; bases not matched to a gene: 14. The CDR3 DNA follows: TGTGCCAGCAGCTCCAATACATGGACCGGGACTAGCAATGAGCAGTTCTTC. It translates to CASSSNTWTGTSNEQFF.

V usage is TRBV7-2 and J usage is TRBJ2-3, with D possibly TRBD1 on 6 matching bases. Germline V lookup: CDR1 SGHTA, CDR2 FQGNSA. V was shortened by 3 bases and J by 2 bases, with 12 bases between the two germline ends. This CDR3 is 15 amino acids long. CDR3 sequence reads: CASSFVGGHTDTQYF. The CDR3 DNA follows: TGTGCCAGCAGCTTCGTAGGGGGTCACACAGATACGCAGTATTTT.

The rearrangement links TRBV7-9 to TRBJ1-2, with 8 positions matching TRBD1. Losses at the gene ends were 0 bases for V and 4 bases for J; bases not matched to a gene: 4. Germline V gene lookup returns CDR1 SEHNR and CDR2 FQNEAQ (reference sequence). The CDR3 spans 15 residues. The chain's CDR3 is CASSLATGAGYGYTF. CDR3 DNA sequence: TGTGCCAGCAGCTTAGCGACAGGGGCTGGCTATGGCTACACCTTC.

The V and J genes are TRBV11-3 and TRBJ2-5; TRBD1 matches 7 bases. CDR1 SGHNT and CDR2 YENEEA come from the germline V gene. The CDR3 extends over 14 amino acids. The J segment lost 2 bases and the V segment lost 1 base, leaving 1 base of the junction unmatched. The CDR3: CASSLGGQQETQYF. Here the CDR3 DNA reads TGTGCCAGCAGCTTAGGGGGACAGCAAGAGACCCAGTACTTC.

In its sample, this clone was seen a few times. This chain connects TRBV28 to TRBJ2-7, with unresolved D. CDR1 is MDHEN and CDR2 is SYDVKM in the germline V gene. The ends were cut back, 8 bases at V and 6 bases at J, with 11 bases in the middle. There are 11 residues in the CDR3. CDR3 in DNA: TGTGCCAGCGGGCCATATGCCGAGCAGTACTTC. Its protein is CASGPYAEQYF.

The rearrangement links TRBV29-1 to TRBJ2-1; 8 bases map to TRBD1. This CDR3 has 17 residues. V was pared by 1 base and J by 4 bases, with 12 bases of the junction left unmatched. Looked up from germline, CDR1 is SQVTM and CDR2 is ANQGSEA. The DNA for the CDR3 is TGCAGCGTTGAAGGGACAGGGTCCCAGCGGGCGTACAATGAGCAGTTCTTC. Translated, it gives CSVEGTGSQRAYNEQFF.

The J gene is TRBJ2-7, the V gene TRBV28, with D tentatively TRBD1 (6 bases). CDR3 size: 13 residues. V lost 1 base and J 3 bases, leaving 7 bases between the germline ends. The germline CDR1 and CDR2 sequences are MDHEN and SYDVKM. CDR3 nucleotide sequence: TGTGCCAGCAGTTTATCAGGGGTCTACGAGCAGTACTTC. Translating it yields CASSLSGVYEQYF.

The rearrangement uses TRBV10-3 and TRBJ2-7; D remains unclear. This CDR3 contains 14 residues. V gave up 0 bases and J gave up 3 bases, with 9 bases separating them. The germline gives CDR1 ENHRY, CDR2 SYGVKD. CDR3 sequence: CAISESGRIYEQYF. CDR3 DNA sequence: TGTGCCATCAGTGAGTCTGGCAGAATCTACGAGCAGTACTTC.

The J gene is TRBJ2-1, the V gene TRBV27, with 10 bases lining up with TRBD2. Looked up from germline, CDR1 is MNHEY and CDR2 is SMNVEV (reference sequence). The V and J ends lost 2 bases and 8 bases, in that order; junction bases with no gene match: 6. CDR3 length: 15 residues. CDR3 amino acids: CASSLRASGSYEQFF. As DNA, the CDR3 is TGTGCCAGCAGTTTAAGGGCTAGCGGGAGCTATGAGCAGTTCTTC.

This clone was picked up a small number of times. This chain joins TRBV27 and TRBJ2-2; TRBD2 is a possible D gene (6 bases). This CDR3 region has 14 residues. V lost 6 bases and J 5 bases, leaving 13 bases between the germline ends. Looked up from germline, CDR1 is MNHEY and CDR2 is SMNVEV (reference sequence). The chain's CDR3 is CASSPGLTTGELFF. DNA of the CDR3: TGTGCCAGCAGCCCGGGACTTACGACCGGGGAGCTGTTTTTT.

This sequence joins TRBV5-1 and TRBJ1-2; TRBD1 might be the D (5 bases). Trimming shortened V by 5 bases and J by 2 bases, and 10 bases separated the two germline ends. This CDR3 contains 13 residues. Germline-derived CDR1 and CDR2 are SGHRS and YFSETQ. In nucleotides, the CDR3 is TGCGCCAGCAGGTTCGACAGCAACTATGGCTACACCTTC. Translated, it gives CASRFDSNYGYTF.

The V and J genes are TRBV30 and TRBJ1-4; D remains unclear. Germline V lookup: CDR1 GTSNPN, CDR2 SVGIG (reference sequence). V was clipped by 1 base and J by 0 bases, with 6 bases between them. This CDR3 region has 14 residues. DNA for the CDR3: TGTGCCTGGAGTGACAGTCCAACTAATGAAAAACTGTTTTTT. This encodes CAWSDSPTNEKLFF.

The chain combines TRBV5-4 with TRBJ2-7; TRBD1 matches 10 bases. CDR1 SGHNT and CDR2 YYREEE come from the germline V gene (reference sequence). After removal of 4 bases from V and 5 bases from J, the junction contained 12 bases not matched to a gene. CDR3 size: 16 residues. This chain's CDR3 is CASSLLPAGTGDEQYF. The CDR3 region has the DNA TGTGCCAGCAGCCTGTTACCCGCCGGGACAGGGGACGAGCAGTACTTC.

In DNA, the CDR3 is TGTGCCAGCAGCACTTTTTTCGGAGACTACAATGAGCAGTTCTTC. The encoded protein is CASSTFFGDYNEQFF. The rearrangement links TRBV6-5 to TRBJ2-1; D gene uncertain. The CDR3 covers 15 residues. Germline V lookup: CDR1 MNHEY, CDR2 SVGAGI. V was shortened by 6 bases and J by 3 bases, with 15 bases between the two germline ends.

This clone occurred once. The rearrangement joins TRBV18 to TRBJ2-7; 7 bases line up with TRBD1. Germline V gene data show CDR1 as KGHSH and CDR2 as LQKENI. The CDR3 consists of 14 residues. Unmatched junction bases numbered 5, after V lost 3 bases and J lost 3 bases. CDR3: CASSPAGGFYEQYF. The DNA of the CDR3 is TGTGCCAGCTCACCCGCAGGGGGTTTCTACGAGCAGTACTTC.